Ten or more counts support the clone carrying this TCR beta chain. The antigen remains undetermined. The sample belongs to a study of identical twins. General study points: Insertion counts were lower in abundant cord blood beta clonotypes, a trend that memory repertoires did not show.

Via MiXCR, TCRdb re-called the 5' RACE reads, giving one row per CDR3 protein. The table has 600,000 to 800,000 distinct CDR3 sequences, 21% seen once. Per germline, CDR1 LNHNV and CDR2 YYDKDF (reference sequence). This CDR3 has 18 residues. After removal of 0 bases from V and 6 bases from J, the junction contained 15 bases not matched to a gene. These data were also filed under a second study, of T cells expressing NK-cell markers. Per that paper: Sequenced donors, eight in total, included seven who were HCMV-seropositive and one who was seronegative. For 5 to 7 donors, the dominant NKG2C+ clonotypes made up about 1.0-7.0% of their CD8+ T cells.

What was sequenced was PBMCs. The chain uses TRBV15 and TRBJ1-2, with TRBD1 matching over 8 bases. This clonotype was sampled from a woman aged 18-29 years in good health. CDR3 nucleotides: TGTGCCACCAGCAGAGATAGAAACAGGGGGATCTCTCCAAATGGCTACACCTTC. Its protein is CATSRDRNRGISPNGYTF. The entire variable domain, with the rest obtained from reference TRBV15 and TRBJ1-2, is as follows: DAMVIQNPRYQVTQFGKPVTLSCSQTLNHNVMYWYQQKSSQAPKLLFHYYDKDFNNEADTPDNFQSRRPNTSFCFLDIRSPGLGDTAMYLCATSRDRNRGISPNGYTFGSGTRLTVV.